This T cell receptor (beta chain) was documented in a study of shared clonotypes between healthy human individuals. The data were produced by immunoSEQ multiplex PCR, yet TCRdb's version contains in-frame clones alone and is incomplete. The sample lists about 1.1 million clones; 60% to 85% were seen once. A remark on this clone: Its antigen is not identified.

The healthy adult donors were HIV-negative and reported no recent acute infections or vaccinations. Naive CD45RA+ and memory CD45RA-negative subsets were split from CD4+ cells. Study outcomes and limitations: In several donors, about 5% of naive CD4 clonotypes appeared in common. Relative to clonotypes present in all four donors, those not shared had lower generation probabilities.

The CDR3 extends over 17 amino acids. Trimming stripped 2 bases from V and 7 bases from J, with 23 bases between. The germline CDR1 and CDR2 sequences are SEHNR and FQNEAQ (reference sequence). Sequencing was done on a sample of memory CD4+ T cells from PBMCs. The sample's subset: CD45RA-negative fraction. The receptor was isolated from a man between 18 and 29 years old in good health. Some clones in this sample may be carry-over from other donors' samples. This chain uses TRBV7-9 with TRBJ1-2; D remains ambiguous. CDR3 region: CASSLKGAVLTMSGYTF. The CDR3 DNA reads as TGTGCCAGCAGCTTAAAGGGAGCGGTACTAACTATGAGTGGCTACACCTTC.